These 30 T cell receptor beta chains were all obtained from the same sample, sequenced in a study of T cell responses to AZD1222 COVID-19 vaccine. TCRdb keeps only in-frame clones here, not all; method: immunoSEQ multiplex PCR. This sample yields 250,000 to 300,000 clones, of which roughly 93% are seen a single time; approximately 0.52% belongs to the top ten. The sample consisted of peripheral blood, taken 28 days after the second AZD1222 dose. The source is an adult who received the AZD1222 COVID-19 vaccine.

The V gene is TRBV4-1, the J gene TRBJ1-4; 9 nucleotides match TRBD1. Germline CDR1 is MGHRA and CDR2 is YSYEKL. The CDR3 sequence is 17 residues long. V shed 1 base, J shed 4 bases, and the junction held 7 bases outside the gene matches. CDR3 nucleotides: TGCGCCAGCAGCCAAGTGTGGGACAGGGATAATAATGAAAAACTGTTTTTT. Protein product: CASSQVWDRDNNEKLFF.

V and J are TRBV5-5 and TRBJ2-6; 7 positions match TRBD1. Germline V gene sequence: CDR1 SGHKS, CDR2 YYEKEE (reference sequence). CDR3 length: 17 residues. V was pared by 5 bases and J by 0 bases, with 8 bases of the junction left unmatched. CDR3 loop: CASRAGGPSSGANVLTF. CDR3 nucleotides: TGTGCCAGCAGAGCAGGGGGTCCCTCCTCTGGGGCCAACGTCCTGACTTTC.

The chain recombines TRBV19 with TRBJ2-7, with D hard to call. V was trimmed by 3 bases and J by 3 bases, leaving 15 bases between them. The CDR3 covers 15 residues. Per germline, CDR1 LNHDA and CDR2 SQIVND (reference sequence). The CDR3 bases are TGTGCCAGTAGTATCGCGTCAGGATTCTACTACGAGCAGTACTTC. It encodes CASSIASGFYYEQYF. The full variable domain, in which reference TRBV19 and TRBJ2-7 provide the parts outside the CDR3, is DGGITQSPKYLFRKEGQNVTLSCEQNLNHDAMYWYRQDPGQGLRLIYYSQIVNDFQKGDIAEGYSVSREKKESFPLTVTSAQKNPTAFYLCASSIASGFYYEQYFGPGTRLTVT.

V usage is TRBV5-4 and J usage is TRBJ2-5, with 8 nucleotides matching TRBD2. The V gene's germline CDR1 is SGHNT and CDR2 YYREEE (reference sequence). This CDR3 spans 15 amino acids. Trimming cost V 0 bases and J 5 bases; bases outside gene matches: 6. The CDR3 loop reads CASSLERGREETQYF. The CDR3 coding sequence is TGTGCCAGCAGCTTGGAGCGGGGGAGGGAGGAGACCCAGTACTTC.

The rearrangement uses TRBV7-9 and TRBJ2-2; a weak D match, TRBD2 (6 bases). The V gene's germline CDR1 is SEHNR and CDR2 FQNEAQ (reference sequence). Trimming stripped 5 bases from V and 8 bases from J, with 15 bases between. The length of the CDR3 is 14 residues. DNA for the CDR3: TGTGCCAGCAGCGAGAAGACTAGTGTAGGGGAGCTGTTTTTT. It encodes CASSEKTSVGELFF.

The chain joins TRBV6-5 to TRBJ2-1; D is unclear. The length of the CDR3 is 14 residues. Between the trimmed V and J ends, which lost 2 bases and 4 bases, there was a span of 9 bases. Germline loops: CDR1 MNHEY, CDR2 SVGAGI. The CDR3 nucleotides are TGTGCCAGCAGTTACCGTCCCCGGTACAATGAGCAGTTCTTC. As protein: CASSYRPRYNEQFF.

This chain links TRBV2 with TRBJ1-5; TRBD1 might be the D (5 bases). V was clipped by 6 bases and J by 4 bases, with 16 bases between them. This CDR3 is built from 15 residues. Germline assignment: CDR1 SNHLY and CDR2 FYNNEI. In nucleotides, the CDR3 is TGTGCCAGCAGGCGGGAAGGGGTCCGGAATCAGCCCCAGCATTTT. This encodes CASRREGVRNQPQHF.

This rearrangement joins TRBV5-1 to TRBJ1-2, with D possibly TRBD1 on 5 matching bases. Trimming shortened V by 4 bases and J by 6 bases, and 22 bases separated the two germline ends. CDR1 SGHRS and CDR2 YFSETQ come from the germline V gene. The CDR3 consists of 16 residues. CDR3 loop: CASSLDSGRAFDGYTF. The CDR3 DNA sequence: TGCGCCAGCAGCCTCGATAGCGGCAGGGCCTTCGATGGCTACACCTTC.

The chain uses TRBV6-5 and TRBJ1-2; no clear D gene. From germline, CDR1 is MNHEY and CDR2 SVGAGI. This CDR3 spans 13 amino acids. V lost 6 bases, J lost 3 bases, and 11 bases lay in between. The CDR3 DNA follows: TGTGCCAGCAGGACCCACGGACACTATGGCTACACCTTC. It is translated as CASRTHGHYGYTF.

The chain uses TRBV12-3 or TRBV12-4 and TRBJ1-1; D gene unclear. Trimming removed 7 bases from V and 2 bases from J, with 11 bases in between. The CDR3 totals 13 residues. The chain's CDR3 is CASNLGFNTEAFF. CDR3 sequence (DNA): TGTGCCAGCAATTTGGGGTTCAACACTGAAGCTTTCTTT.

This rearrangement joins TRBV2 to TRBJ2-7, with D possibly being TRBD1 (5 bases). The germline gives CDR1 SNHLY, CDR2 FYNNEI. V lost 6 bases to trimming and J lost 5 bases, with 11 bases between them. The CDR3 is 12 residues long. DNA for the CDR3: TGTGCCAGCAGCCTCAGGGAAGACGAGCAGTACTTC. Translating gives CASSLREDEQYF.

The gene calls are TRBV2 and TRBJ2-5, with D perhaps TRBD2 (5 bases). The CDR3 is 13 amino acids. V was cut by 9 bases and J by 2 bases, with 13 bases left in between. CDR1 SNHLY and CDR2 FYNNEI come from the germline V gene. CDR3 in amino acids: CASHADFQETQYF. CDR3 coding DNA: TGTGCCAGTCACGCGGACTTTCAAGAGACCCAGTACTTC.

There are a few counts of this clone. The CDR3 region has the DNA TGTGCCAGCAGCTGGGGACAGGGCCTCTACGAGCAGTACTTC. It translates to CASSWGQGLYEQYF. This chain connects TRBV7-2 to TRBJ2-7, with 9 bases matching TRBD1. Germline loops: CDR1 SGHTA, CDR2 FQGNSA. The CDR3 runs 14 residues. Losses at the gene ends were 4 bases for V and 3 bases for J; bases not matched to a gene: 4.

Concerning this clone itself: At the DNA level, this CDR3 is encoded by other sequences in the same sample as well. This chain connects TRBV5-4 to TRBJ2-5; 8 positions agree with TRBD1. The CDR3 runs 13 residues. Per the germline V gene, CDR1 is SGHNT and CDR2 is YYREEE (reference sequence). The trim removed 3 bases at V and 6 bases at J, leaving 4 bases unmatched. CDR3 nucleotides: TGTGCCAGCAGCTCCGACAGGGGTCAGACCCAGTACTTC. Protein sequence: CASSSDRGQTQYF.

This chain joins TRBV11-2 and TRBJ2-4; a possible D gene is TRBD2 (5 bases). The CDR3 spans 15 residues. V lost 4 bases and J 1 base, leaving 11 bases between the germline ends. Germline V gene sequence: CDR1 SGHAT, CDR2 FQNNGV. CDR3: CASSSISGAKNIQYF. The CDR3 region has the DNA TGTGCCAGCAGCTCTATCTCGGGGGCCAAAAACATTCAGTACTTC.

The CDR3 sequence is CASSRYRTGTSSSRTYEQYF. The CDR3 nucleotides are TGCGCCAGCAGCCGTTACCGGACCGGGACTAGTTCCTCTCGGACCTACGAGCAGTACTTC. The V call is TRBV4-3, the J call TRBJ2-7; 8 nucleotides agree with TRBD2. The CDR3 is made up of 20 amino acids. CDR1 is LGHNA and CDR2 is YSLEER in the germline V gene. J was trimmed by 2 bases and V by 4 bases; bases with no gene match: 22.

The J gene is TRBJ2-5, the V gene TRBV20-1, with D unresolved. CDR1 is DFQATT and CDR2 is SNEGSKA in the germline V gene (reference sequence). The CDR3 length is 10 residues. V was clipped by 6 bases and J by 3 bases, with 5 bases between them. CDR3 protein: CSAGEETQYF. CDR3 coding DNA: TGCAGTGCAGGAGAAGAGACCCAGTACTTC.

In this sample, this clone turned up once. CDR3 DNA: TGTGCCAGCAGCTTCCAGCGGACCCCCTACGAGCAGTACTTC. Its protein product is CASSFQRTPYEQYF. The V call is TRBV11-2, the J call TRBJ2-7, with D possibly being TRBD2 (5 bases). Trimming stripped 3 bases from V and 2 bases from J, with 11 bases between. Germline-derived CDR1 and CDR2 are SGHAT and FQNNGV. This CDR3 has 14 residues. Using reference TRBV11-2 and TRBJ2-7 for the parts outside the CDR3, the full variable domain is EAGVAQSPRYKIIEKRQSVAFWCNPISGHATLYWYQQILGQGPKLLIQFQNNGVVDDSQLPKDRFSAERLKGVDSTLKIQPAKLEDSAVYLCASSFQRTPYEQYFGPGTRLTVT.

This clone was seen just once. The chain uses TRBV19 and TRBJ2-3; D perhaps matches TRBD2 (7 bases). The CDR3 spans 14 residues. V lost 3 bases and J 2 bases, leaving 9 bases between the germline ends. Germline V CDR1 and CDR2: LNHDA, SQIVND (reference sequence). CDR3 loop: CASSIGGATDTQYF. CDR3 bases: TGTGCCAGTAGTATTGGGGGGGCCACAGATACGCAGTATTTT.

V and J are TRBV7-9 and TRBJ1-1; 7 bases are a match to TRBD1. The CDR3 runs to 15 residues. The J segment lost 4 bases and the V segment lost 3 bases, leaving 8 bases of the junction unmatched. The germline V gene has CDR1 SEHNR and CDR2 FQNEAQ (reference sequence). The CDR3 DNA reads TGTGCCAGCAGCTTGGAACAGGGGAGGGTCACTGAAGCTTTCTTT. Translation: CASSLEQGRVTEAFF.

The gene calls are TRBV11-3 and TRBJ1-4, with 7 nucleotides matching TRBD1. V lost 0 bases, J lost 7 bases, and 14 bases stayed unmatched. The V gene's germline CDR1 is SGHNT and CDR2 YENEEA. This CDR3 spans 18 amino acids. The chain's CDR3 is CASSLEHVKTGICEKLFF. DNA of the CDR3: TGTGCCAGCAGCTTAGAGCACGTTAAGACAGGGATTTGTGAAAAACTGTTTTTT.

In its sample, this clone was seen once. V and J are TRBV3-1 (or the pseudogene TRBV3-2) and TRBJ2-1; D not certain. Germline V CDR1 and CDR2: LGHDT, YNNKEL (reference sequence). The CDR3 contains 11 residues. V lost 3 bases to trimming and J lost 8 bases, with 5 bases between them. The CDR3 DNA reads TGTGCCAGCAGCCAGTACTATGAGCAGTTCTTC. Its translation is CASSQYYEQFF.

The gene calls are TRBV28 and TRBJ2-7, with TRBD1 identical over 7 bases. The CDR3 runs to 14 residues. The junction had 13 bases not matched to a gene; V was cut back by 7 bases and J by 7 bases. Per the germline V gene, CDR1 is MDHEN and CDR2 is SYDVKM. The CDR3 DNA follows: TGTGCCAGCACCCCCGGGACAGCGTCAGCAGAGCAGTACTTC. It yields the protein CASTPGTASAEQYF. The variable domain in full, completed from reference TRBV28 and TRBJ2-7, reads DVKVTQSSRYLVKRTGEKVFLECVQDMDHENMFWYRQDPGLGLRLIYFSYDVKMKEKGDIPEGYSVSREKKERFSLILESASTNQTSMYLCASTPGTASAEQYFGPGTRLTVT.

The gene calls are TRBV25-1 and TRBJ2-3, with 9 bases matching TRBD1. CDR1 and CDR2 (germline): MGHDK, SYGVNS. V was pared by 4 bases and J by 2 bases, with 7 bases of the junction left unmatched. The CDR3 has 16 amino acids. CDR3 sequence (DNA): TGTGCCAGCAGTGGGTTGAGGGACAGGGTCACAGATACGCAGTATTTT. Translated, it gives CASSGLRDRVTDTQYF.

The gene calls are TRBV28 and TRBJ1-5; D possibly corresponds to TRBD1 (5 bases). The CDR3 extends over 14 amino acids. Germline V gives CDR1 MDHEN, CDR2 SYDVKM. Trimming left V 6 bases short and J 7 bases short, with 16 bases between. The CDR3 spells CASRPRTKAQPQHF. CDR3 DNA sequence: TGTGCCAGCAGGCCCAGGACAAAGGCCCAGCCCCAGCATTTT.

This sequence joins TRBV5-1 and TRBJ2-1; TRBD2 matches 11 bases. From germline, CDR1 is SGHRS and CDR2 YFSETQ. Losses at the gene ends were 4 bases for V and 4 bases for J; bases not matched to a gene: 13. This CDR3 has 18 residues. The CDR3 sequence is CASSPGRVLAGVYNEQFF. The DNA of the CDR3 is TGCGCCAGCAGCCCCGGACGGGTACTAGCGGGGGTGTACAATGAGCAGTTCTTC.

This rearrangement joins TRBV4-1 to TRBJ1-2; D is ambiguous. The CDR3 covers 16 residues. V was cut by 0 bases and J by 5 bases, with 16 bases left in between. CDR1 MGHRA and CDR2 YSYEKL come from the germline V gene. CDR3 loop: CASSQDRTALLYGYTF. DNA of the CDR3: TGCGCCAGCAGCCAAGACAGAACAGCGCTGTTATATGGCTACACCTTC.

This chain uses TRBV18 with TRBJ2-5, with 7 bases lining up with TRBD1. The CDR3 is 15 residues long. V dropped 3 bases and J dropped 5; count of bases not matched to a gene: 9. Germline CDR1 is KGHSH and CDR2 is LQKENI. The CDR3 DNA follows: TGTGCCAGCTCACCTCTAAGGGGGCAAGGGGAGACCCAGTACTTC. Residues: CASSPLRGQGETQYF.

The V and J genes are TRBV29-1 and TRBJ2-3; 9 bases match TRBD2. This CDR3 is built from 15 residues. J gave up 4 bases and V 6 bases, and 11 bases lay outside the gene matches. Germline V CDR1 and CDR2: SQVTM, ANQGSEA. In DNA form, the CDR3 reads TGCAGCGTAGTGGGACTAGCTAGGGCCCCAGATACGCAGTATTTT. Translated, it gives CSVVGLARAPDTQYF.

The chain uses TRBV12-3 or TRBV12-4 and TRBJ2-1; perhaps TRBD1 as D (5 bases). Between the trimmed V and J ends, which lost 7 bases and 15 bases, there was a span of 19 bases. CDR3 length equals 12 residues. The CDR3 DNA is TGTGCCAGCACCGGCCTTAGGGGCAGGATGTTCTTC. Translation: CASTGLRGRMFF.